Below, 21 T cell receptor beta chains from the same sample are listed, as sequenced in a study of T cells in Graves' hyperthyroidism and ophthalmopathy (dated by TCRdb to the late 2010s). The method behind the library was multiplex PCR. Reads for this sample came from an Illumina HiSeq 2000. The TCR beta CDR3 regions were amplified from the RNA transcripts. For the first round of RT-PCR on the TCR CDR3, the HTBI primer set was used together with the Qiagen OneStep RT-PCR kit. Through fastp at Q25 and MiXCR, TCRdb rebuilt clones from the public reads, retaining in-frame beta chains. One record per CDR3 amino acid sequence lists the most common genes and DNA. In this sample the table shows fewer than 500,000 distinct CDR3 sequences, over 12% of which occur a single time. Roughly 13% of the sample comes from the top ten. The material sequenced was blood. These receptors were collected from a man between 18 and 35 years old with Graves' ophthalmopathy.

This clonotype was observed at least ten times. The CDR3 loop reads CASSIGQAYTGELFF. CDR3 DNA: TGTGCCAGCAGCATTGGACAGGCATACACCGGGGAGCTGTTTTTT. This chain links TRBV11-2 with TRBJ2-2, with 7 bases identical to TRBD1. CDR1 and CDR2 from the germline V gene are SGHAT and FQNNGV. V lost 5 bases to trimming and J lost 3 bases; unmatched junction nucleotides: 6. This CDR3 has 15 residues.

This clonotype has at least ten counts. The V gene is TRBV7-9, the J gene TRBJ1-2; D uncertain. Germline lookup yields CDR1 SEHNR and CDR2 FQNEAQ (reference sequence). The CDR3 spans 12 residues. Trimming took 3 bases from V and 8 from J, leaving 10 bases between them. CDR3 DNA: TGTGCCAGCAGCTTGGTATCCGGGGGCTACACCTTC. It codes for CASSLVSGGYTF.

As concerns this clonotype: A much larger clone differs by one base, so this may be a read error. This chain joins TRBV29-1 and TRBJ2-1, with D tentatively TRBD2 (5 bases). Germline assignment: CDR1 SQVTM and CDR2 ANQGSEA. The CDR3 contains 14 residues. The CDR3 DNA sequence: TGCAGCGTTCGGGTCGGGGAGTTTTACAGTGAGCAGTTCTTC. Residues: CSVRVGEFYSEQFF.

This clonotype has just a few counts. V and J are TRBV27 and TRBJ2-7; tentatively, D is TRBD1 (6 bases). Germline CDR1 and CDR2: MNHEY and SMNVEV (reference sequence). The CDR3 loop spans 15 amino acids. Trimming pared 2 bases from V and 1 base from J, leaving 12 bases between. For the CDR3, the DNA is TGTGCCAGCAGTTTAGCCTTGGACAGATCCTACGAGCAGTACTTC. Translation: CASSLALDRSYEQYF.

This clonotype was found a few times. This chain uses TRBV19 with TRBJ2-2, with D possibly TRBD1 on 5 matching bases. The germline V gene encodes CDR1 LNHDA and CDR2 SQIVND (reference sequence). Between the trimmed V and J ends, which lost 7 bases and 9 bases, there was a span of 15 bases. The CDR3 is 13 residues long. CDR3 residues: CASTKSRGRELFF. Here the CDR3 DNA reads TGTGCCAGTACCAAATCAAGGGGAAGGGAGCTGTTTTTT.

The V call is TRBV4-1, the J call TRBJ1-5, with 7 nucleotides matching TRBD1. This CDR3 spans 15 amino acids. Germline CDR1 is MGHRA and CDR2 is YSYEKL. Unmatched junction bases numbered 6, after V lost 1 base and J lost 6 bases. CDR3 sequence: CASSQGQGVIQPQHF. In nucleotides, the CDR3 is TGCGCCAGCAGCCAAGGACAGGGCGTGATTCAGCCCCAGCATTTT.

This clonotype was counted ten times or more. The chain uses TRBV7-8 and TRBJ2-1; TRBD2 aligns across 14 bases. Germline-derived CDR1 and CDR2 are SGHVS and FQNEAQ. V dropped 6 bases and J dropped 7; count of bases not matched to a gene: 8. The CDR3 sequence is 16 residues long. CDR3 sequence: CASRLTGLAGGNEQFF. The CDR3 DNA sequence: TGTGCCAGCAGGCTAACAGGACTAGCGGGAGGTAATGAGCAGTTCTTC.

This clonotype was recorded at least ten times. This rearrangement joins TRBV12-3 or TRBV12-4 to TRBJ2-1, with D possibly matching TRBD1 (5 bases). This CDR3 is 12 amino acids long. Trimming removed 6 bases from V and 7 bases from J, with 10 bases in between. The CDR3: CASRPDRNEQFF. The CDR3 DNA follows: TGTGCCAGCAGACCCGACAGAAATGAGCAGTTCTTC.

In the case of this clonotype: With a much larger clone just one base away, this may be a read error. CDR3 sequence (DNA): TGCGCCAGCAGCCTACCCCGGGGACAGACCTACTATGGCTACACCTTC. Residues: CASSLPRGQTYYGYTF. This sequence joins TRBV4-3 and TRBJ1-2, with 7 bases identical to TRBD1. The CDR3 totals 16 residues. V shed 4 bases and J 3 bases; nucleotides not matched to a gene: 11. Germline V gene data show CDR1 as LGHNA and CDR2 as YSLEER.

The V gene is TRBV13, the J gene TRBJ1-3; D unclear. The CDR3 runs to 18 residues. Trimming left V 2 bases short and J 2 bases short, with 19 bases between. Looked up from germline, CDR1 is PRHDT and CDR2 is FYEKMQ (reference sequence). The CDR3 is CASSLLPGRSQAGNTIYF. The CDR3 DNA follows: TGTGCCAGCAGCTTACTCCCAGGACGCTCCCAGGCTGGAAACACCATATATTTT.

Worth noting for this clonotype: This may come from a read error, since a much larger clone is one base off. This rearrangement joins TRBV6-2 or TRBV6-3 to TRBJ1-5; D perhaps matches TRBD1 (5 bases). CDR1 and CDR2 from the germline V gene are MNHEY and SVGEGT. V lost 8 bases, J lost 4 bases, and 12 bases lay in between. The CDR3 consists of 13 residues. The CDR3 bases are TGTGCCAGCCTCATGGAGGGGAATCAGCCCCAGCATTTT. Its protein product is CASLMEGNQPQHF.

This clonotype was recorded many times. The chain links TRBV4-1 to TRBJ1-1; D remains unclear. Germline V lookup: CDR1 MGHRA, CDR2 YSYEKL. CDR3 length: 14 residues. V lost 4 bases and J lost 0, with 9 bases in between. Here the CDR3 reads CASSPRALNTEAFF. As DNA, the CDR3 is TGCGCCAGCAGCCCAAGGGCTCTGAACACTGAAGCTTTCTTT.

Ten or more counts support this clonotype. The CDR3 here is CSVRLTISDGYTF. The CDR3 DNA reads as TGCAGCGTCCGCCTGACAATCAGCGATGGCTACACCTTC. The V call is TRBV29-1, the J call TRBJ1-2; D not certain. Deletions cut 6 bases from V and 6 bases from J, with 17 bases between. CDR3 length: 13 residues. Germline V lookup: CDR1 SQVTM, CDR2 ANQGSEA.

This clonotype was counted ten times or more. The J gene is TRBJ1-2, the V gene TRBV5-1; D call uncertain. The CDR3 spans 14 residues. V lost 4 bases to trimming and J lost 4 bases, with 14 bases between them. The V gene's germline CDR1 is SGHRS and CDR2 YFSETQ. CDR3 nucleotides: TGCGCCAGCAGCCCGGACCAACCGCGCTATGGCTACACCTTC. This codes for CASSPDQPRYGYTF.

This chain joins TRBV6-1 and TRBJ2-7, with a tentative D call TRBD1 (6 bases). The CDR3 sequence is 13 residues long. The ends were cut back, 9 bases at V and 2 bases at J, with 14 bases in the middle. CDR1 and CDR2 from the germline V gene are MNHNS and SASEGT. The CDR3 nucleotides are TGTGCCAGTTCAAACGGACAGACCTACGAGCAGTACTTC. This codes for CASSNGQTYEQYF.

As to this clonotype: A much larger clonotype is one base distant, so this may be a read error. The chain couples TRBV27 to TRBJ1-1; 10 nucleotides match TRBD1. The V gene's germline CDR1 is MNHEY and CDR2 SMNVEV (reference sequence). The CDR3 spans 13 residues. Trimming cost V 6 bases and J 4 bases; bases outside gene matches: 2. The CDR3 DNA sequence: TGTGCCAGCAGGGGGACAGGGGCCACTGAAGCTTTCTTT. Protein: CASRGTGATEAFF.

This clonotype appeared many times. The rearrangement joins TRBV12-3 or TRBV12-4 to TRBJ2-1; possible D gene TRBD1, 5 bases. This CDR3 is 15 amino acids long. With 4 bases removed from V and 2 bases from J, the gap between germline ends came to 12 bases. The CDR3 protein is CASSSDSDAYNEQFF. The CDR3 DNA reads TGTGCCAGCAGTTCAGACAGTGATGCCTACAATGAGCAGTTCTTC.

This clonotype was detected many times. The chain links TRBV28 to TRBJ1-1; the D gene is possibly TRBD1 (6 bases). This CDR3 has 11 residues. Looked up from germline, CDR1 is MDHEN and CDR2 is SYDVKM. The V end lost 3 bases, the J end lost 9 bases, and 8 bases lay between the germline ends. CDR3 bases: TGTGCCAGCAGTTTCAGGGGAAAAGCTTTCTTT. It specifies CASSFRGKAFF.

This clonotype has a handful of counts. This sequence joins TRBV4-1 and TRBJ2-7, with D perhaps given as TRBD1 or TRBD2 (5 bases each). The ends were cut back, 6 bases at V and 2 bases at J, with 11 bases in the middle. Germline lookup yields CDR1 MGHRA and CDR2 YSYEKL. This CDR3 spans 13 amino acids. Written as DNA, the CDR3 is TGCGCCAGCAGGAGGGGACCGGCCTACGAGCAGTACTTC. Protein: CASRRGPAYEQYF.

This clonotype was seen a handful of times. V is TRBV29-1 and J is TRBJ2-7; D is unresolved. The length of the CDR3 is 16 residues. V was trimmed by 3 bases and J by 0 bases, leaving 18 bases between them. Germline V gene sequence: CDR1 SQVTM, CDR2 ANQGSEA. The CDR3 sequence: CSVDRWAQERSYEQYF. The CDR3 nucleotides are TGCAGCGTTGATAGGTGGGCCCAAGAACGCTCCTACGAGCAGTACTTC.

In this sample, this clonotype turned up many times. This chain connects TRBV3-1 to TRBJ2-5; TRBD2 matches 11 bases. V lost 1 base and J lost 0; bases outside the gene matches: 10. The CDR3 loop spans 19 amino acids. Germline V lookup: CDR1 LGHDT, CDR2 YNNKEL (reference sequence). DNA for the CDR3: TGTGCCAGCAGCCAAGGGGCGCTAGCGGGAGGCGCCAACCAAGAGACCCAGTACTTC. Its translation is CASSQGALAGGANQETQYF.